A selection of T cell receptor beta chains follows, all from one sample in a study of shared clonotypes between healthy human individuals. TCRdb's copy holds only in-frame clones and misses some; the assay was immunoSEQ multiplex PCR. The table shows hundreds of thousands of clones, with 70% to 80% occurring only once. What was sequenced was PBMCs. The receptors originated from a woman aged 35 to 49 in good health. Some clones in this sample may be carry-over from other donors' samples. Both conserved end residues are part of each CDR3. Fields, in order: J gene, V gene, clone size, D gene, CDR3 protein, CDR3 DNA. A D gene is named only where the DNA matches it firmly. Not every row has a clone size; where given, it reads once, few, many or a size class.

j_gene: TRBJ2-4; v_gene: TRBV29-1; abundance: .; d_gene: .; CDR3aa: CSVEGNEEIQYF; CDR3nt: TGCAGCGTTGAAGGCAACGAAGAAATACAGTACTTC
j_gene: TRBJ2-1; v_gene: TRBV9; abundance: .; d_gene: TRBD2; CDR3aa: CASSPLGSGSLGNEQFF; CDR3nt: TGTGCCAGCAGCCCACTTGGTAGCGGGAGTCTAGGCAATGAGCAGTTCTTC
j_gene: TRBJ2-1; v_gene: TRBV9; abundance: .; d_gene: .; CDR3aa: CASNFNPRRTVASNEQFF; CDR3nt: TGTGCCAGCAACTTTAACCCACGGCGGACCGTAGCAAGCAATGAGCAGTTCTTC
j_gene: TRBJ2-3; v_gene: TRBV9; abundance: .; d_gene: TRBD2; CDR3aa: CASSVGQLAESTDTQYF; CDR3nt: TGTGCCAGCAGCGTAGGTCAGCTAGCGGAGAGCACAGATACGCAGTATTTT
j_gene: TRBJ2-1; v_gene: TRBV19; abundance: .; d_gene: .; CDR3aa: CASSMYASQYNEQFF; CDR3nt: TGTGCCAGTAGTATGTATGCTAGCCAATACAATGAGCAGTTCTTC
j_gene: TRBJ1-6; v_gene: TRBV7-2; abundance: .; d_gene: .; CDR3aa: CASSPSTGWDSPLHF; CDR3nt: TGTGCCAGCAGCCCGTCCACAGGGTGGGATTCACCCCTCCACTTT
j_gene: TRBJ2-1; v_gene: TRBV7-2; abundance: many; d_gene: .; CDR3aa: CASSLWGNSYNEQFF; CDR3nt: TGTGCCAGCAGCTTATGGGGGAACTCCTACAATGAGCAGTTCTTC
j_gene: TRBJ1-2; v_gene: TRBV30; abundance: .; d_gene: .; CDR3aa: CAWSGGYSNYGYTF; CDR3nt: TGTGCCTGGAGTGGGGGGTACTCCAACTATGGCTACACCTTC
j_gene: TRBJ2-7; v_gene: TRBV28; abundance: once; d_gene: .; CDR3aa: CASSSFPKIYEQYF; CDR3nt: TGTGCCAGCAGTTCGTTCCCTAAAATTTACGAGCAGTACTTC
j_gene: TRBJ2-1; v_gene: TRBV30; abundance: .; d_gene: .; CDR3aa: CAWAEDSYNEQFF; CDR3nt: TGTGCCTGGGCAGAGGACTCCTACAATGAGCAGTTCTTC
j_gene: TRBJ2-1; v_gene: TRBV4-3; abundance: .; d_gene: .; CDR3aa: CASSQDWGEQFF; CDR3nt: TGCGCCAGCAGCCAAGATTGGGGTGAGCAGTTCTTC
j_gene: TRBJ2-7; v_gene: TRBV28; abundance: .; d_gene: .; CDR3aa: CASSPTSFEQYF; CDR3nt: TGTGCCAGCAGTCCAACTAGCTTCGAGCAGTACTTC
j_gene: TRBJ2-7; v_gene: TRBV7-2; abundance: .; d_gene: .; CDR3aa: CASSLELSIYEQYF; CDR3nt: TGTGCCAGCAGCTTGGAACTTTCAATCTACGAGCAGTACTTC
j_gene: TRBJ2-1; v_gene: TRBV7-8; abundance: .; d_gene: TRBD2; CDR3aa: CASSLVNLAAYNEQFF; CDR3nt: TGTGCCAGCAGCTTAGTAAACCTAGCGGCCTACAATGAGCAGTTCTTC
j_gene: TRBJ2-1; v_gene: TRBV10-3; abundance: .; d_gene: TRBD2; CDR3aa: CAISEGLVGSYNEQFF; CDR3nt: TGTGCCATCAGTGAAGGACTAGTTGGCTCCTACAATGAGCAGTTCTTC
j_gene: TRBJ1-5; v_gene: TRBV7-2; abundance: .; d_gene: TRBD1; CDR3aa: CASSLVTGVQPQHF; CDR3nt: TGTGCCAGCAGCTTAGTTACAGGGGTACAGCCCCAGCATTTT
j_gene: TRBJ2-1; v_gene: TRBV7-2; abundance: .; d_gene: TRBD1; CDR3aa: CASSLDRGRSNEQFF; CDR3nt: TGTGCCAGCAGCTTGGACAGGGGGCGAAGCAATGAGCAGTTCTTC
j_gene: TRBJ2-5; v_gene: TRBV5-1; abundance: .; d_gene: .; CDR3aa: CASSLWGEETQYF; CDR3nt: TGCGCCAGCAGTCTATGGGGAGAAGAGACCCAGTACTTC
j_gene: TRBJ1-5; v_gene: TRBV28; abundance: .; d_gene: .; CDR3aa: CASTVGAEAQHF; CDR3nt: TGTGCCAGCACGGTGGGGGCTGAGGCCCAGCATTTT
j_gene: TRBJ1-3; v_gene: TRBV5-6; abundance: .; d_gene: .; CDR3aa: CASSLDWSSGNTIYF; CDR3nt: TGTGCCAGCAGCTTAGACTGGAGCTCTGGAAACACCATATATTTT
j_gene: TRBJ2-3; v_gene: TRBV4-2; abundance: few; d_gene: TRBD2; CDR3aa: CASSQELAGGTDTQYF; CDR3nt: TGTGCCAGCAGCCAAGAGTTAGCGGGTGGCACAGATACGCAGTATTTT
j_gene: TRBJ2-2; v_gene: TRBV4-1; abundance: .; d_gene: TRBD2; CDR3aa: CASSLIIPKRDGGTGELFF; CDR3nt: TGCGCCAGCAGCCTTATTATTCCAAAGCGGGACGGCGGCACCGGGGAGCTGTTTTTT
j_gene: TRBJ2-6; v_gene: TRBV19; abundance: once; d_gene: .; CDR3aa: CASSLDSGANVLTF; CDR3nt: TGTGCCAGTAGTTTGGACTCTGGGGCCAACGTCCTGACTTTC
j_gene: TRBJ1-4; v_gene: TRBV15; abundance: once; d_gene: .; CDR3aa: CATSRGTESEKLFF; CDR3nt: TGTGCCACCAGCAGAGGGACGGAATCTGAAAAACTGTTTTTT
j_gene: TRBJ1-2; v_gene: TRBV30; abundance: .; d_gene: .; CDR3aa: CAWSQGFDYGYTF; CDR3nt: TGTGCCTGGAGTCAGGGGTTTGACTATGGCTACACCTTC
j_gene: TRBJ2-1; v_gene: TRBV6-1; abundance: .; d_gene: .; CDR3aa: CASSEASANLYNEQFF; CDR3nt: TGTGCCAGCAGTGAAGCCTCTGCTAACCTGTACAATGAGCAGTTCTTC
j_gene: TRBJ1-1; v_gene: TRBV2; abundance: .; d_gene: .; CDR3aa: CASSAQGGRNTEAFF; CDR3nt: TGTGCCAGCAGTGCACAGGGTGGGAGAAACACTGAAGCTTTCTTT
j_gene: TRBJ2-7; v_gene: TRBV28; abundance: .; d_gene: TRBD2; CDR3aa: CASSSVRTSGSYEQYF; CDR3nt: TGTGCCAGCAGTTCCGTTCGGACTAGCGGGAGTTACGAGCAGTACTTC
j_gene: TRBJ1-2; v_gene: TRBV7-2; abundance: .; d_gene: .; CDR3aa: CASSLRQGGYYGYTF; CDR3nt: TGTGCCAGCAGCTTACGGCAGGGAGGATACTATGGCTACACCTTC
j_gene: TRBJ2-3; v_gene: TRBV10-1; abundance: .; d_gene: .; CDR3aa: CASSFRTDTQYF; CDR3nt: TGCGCCAGCTCATTTCGCACAGATACGCAGTATTTT
j_gene: TRBJ2-3; v_gene: TRBV27; abundance: .; d_gene: TRBD1; CDR3aa: CASRTTGVDTQYF; CDR3nt: TGTGCCAGCAGAACAACAGGGGTAGATACGCAGTATTTT
j_gene: TRBJ2-1; v_gene: TRBV25-1; abundance: .; d_gene: .; CDR3aa: CASSDTGFSRNNEQFF; CDR3nt: TGTGCCAGCAGTGATACGGGGTTTTCGCGGAACAATGAGCAGTTCTTC
j_gene: TRBJ2-5; v_gene: TRBV18; abundance: .; d_gene: .; CDR3aa: CASSPGVTPQETQYF; CDR3nt: TGTGCCAGCTCACCAGGGGTGACACCTCAAGAGACCCAGTACTTC
j_gene: TRBJ1-2; v_gene: TRBV7-9; abundance: .; d_gene: .; CDR3aa: CASSLTEGTNYGYTF; CDR3nt: TGTGCCAGCAGCTTAACGGAGGGAACTAACTATGGCTACACCTTC
j_gene: TRBJ2-5; v_gene: TRBV7-9; abundance: .; d_gene: TRBD2; CDR3aa: CASGSSGRETQYF; CDR3nt: TGTGCCAGCGGATCTAGCGGGAGGGAGACCCAGTACTTC
j_gene: TRBJ1-5; v_gene: TRBV10-3; abundance: .; d_gene: TRBD1; CDR3aa: CAISGGQSNQPQHF; CDR3nt: TGTGCCATCAGTGGGGGACAGAGCAATCAGCCCCAGCATTTT
j_gene: TRBJ2-5; v_gene: TRBV5-4; abundance: .; d_gene: .; CDR3aa: CASSLDGAGETQYF; CDR3nt: TGTGCCAGCAGCTTGGATGGGGCGGGGGAGACCCAGTACTTC
j_gene: TRBJ2-2; v_gene: TRBV10-3; abundance: once; d_gene: .; CDR3aa: CAISVGSAGELFF; CDR3nt: TGTGCCATCAGTGTGGGTTCGGCCGGGGAGCTGTTTTTT
j_gene: TRBJ2-7; v_gene: TRBV7-2; abundance: few; d_gene: TRBD2; CDR3aa: CASSLAAGGGYEQYF; CDR3nt: TGTGCCAGCAGCTTAGCCGCGGGAGGTGGTTACGAGCAGTACTTC
j_gene: TRBJ2-3; v_gene: TRBV6-5; abundance: .; d_gene: TRBD2; CDR3aa: CASTSGTRRTDTQYF; CDR3nt: TGTGCCAGCACCTCCGGGACTAGACGCACAGATACGCAGTATTTT
j_gene: TRBJ2-2; v_gene: TRBV9; abundance: .; d_gene: .; CDR3aa: CASSVVVENTGELFF; CDR3nt: TGTGCCAGCAGCGTAGTGGTGGAAAACACCGGGGAGCTGTTTTTT
j_gene: TRBJ2-3; v_gene: TRBV4-1; abundance: .; d_gene: .; CDR3aa: CASSQGSMPDTQYF; CDR3nt: TGCGCCAGCAGCCAAGGGAGTATGCCAGATACGCAGTATTTT
j_gene: TRBJ1-1; v_gene: TRBV19; abundance: many; d_gene: TRBD1; CDR3aa: CASERGPEAFF; CDR3nt: TGTGCCAGCGAGAGGGGGCCTGAAGCTTTCTTT